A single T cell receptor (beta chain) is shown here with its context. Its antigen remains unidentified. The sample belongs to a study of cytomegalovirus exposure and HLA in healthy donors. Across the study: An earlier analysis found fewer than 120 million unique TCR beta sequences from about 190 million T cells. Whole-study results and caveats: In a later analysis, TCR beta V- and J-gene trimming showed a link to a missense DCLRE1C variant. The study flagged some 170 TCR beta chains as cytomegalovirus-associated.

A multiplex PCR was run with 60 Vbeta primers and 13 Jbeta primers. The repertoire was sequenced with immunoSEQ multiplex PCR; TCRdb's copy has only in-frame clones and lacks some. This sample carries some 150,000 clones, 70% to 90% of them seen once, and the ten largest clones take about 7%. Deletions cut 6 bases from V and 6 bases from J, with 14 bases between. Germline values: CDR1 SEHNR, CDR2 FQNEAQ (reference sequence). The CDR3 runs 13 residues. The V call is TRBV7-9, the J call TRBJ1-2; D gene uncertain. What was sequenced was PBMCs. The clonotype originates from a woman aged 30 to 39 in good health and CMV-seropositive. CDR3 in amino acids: CASRPEDYHGYTF. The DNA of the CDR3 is TGTGCCAGCAGGCCTGAGGACTATCATGGCTACACCTTC.